The entry below gives a single T cell receptor (beta chain) sequence along with its context. The target antigen is unknown. This sample was taken from a study of shared clonotypes between healthy human individuals. General study findings and limits: Only a few donors were included, so the genetic and exposure-history diversity represented was limited.

This table comes from immunoSEQ multiplex PCR, and its TCRdb copy is limited to in-frame clones, with some not included. This table holds about 1,500,000 clones, around 97% found once. Deletions cut 7 bases from V and 0 bases from J, with 7 bases between. CDR3 length equals 14 residues. From germline, CDR1 is ENHRY and CDR2 SYGVKD. Sequenced input: naive CD4+ T cells sorted from blood. Stated subset: CD45RA+ positively selected. The chain couples TRBV10-3 to TRBJ2-6; D is ambiguous. The TCR comes from a man aged 25-45 years in good health. CDR3 sequence: CAITPGSGANVLTF. The CDR3 DNA reads as TGTGCCATCACCCCAGGCTCTGGGGCCAACGTCCTGACTTTC.